What follows are 4 T cell receptor beta chains derived from one specimen sequenced in a study of cytomegalovirus exposure and HLA in healthy donors (dated by TCRdb to 2015 to 2018). The library came from the immunoSEQ multiplex PCR assay. For the multiplex PCR, a mixture combining 60 forward primers for TCR Vbeta segments and 13 reverse primers for TCR Jbeta segments was used. Imported from immuneACCESS, the table was reduced by TCRdb to in-frame sequences with V and J called. These copies leave out some clones; in studies compared against another copy, an unresolved V gene accounts for under half, and the cause of the remainder is not known. The sample table contains 150,000 to 200,000 clones; only one count was recorded for around 80% of them. 2% to 2.5% of the sample is held by the ten biggest clonotypes. The specimen sequenced was PBMCs. The receptors stem from a woman aged 50 to 65 in good health and CMV-seronegative.

This chain connects TRBV6-6 to TRBJ2-5; a weak D match, TRBD2 (6 bases). With 5 bases removed from V and 6 bases from J, the gap between germline ends came to 13 bases. This CDR3 comprises 13 residues. CDR1 MNHNY and CDR2 SVGAGI come from the germline V gene (reference sequence). In DNA, the CDR3 is TGTGCCAGCAGTCAAGGGGACTCCCAGACCCAGTACTTC. It is translated as CASSQGDSQTQYF.

The CDR3 region has the DNA TGTGCCAGCAGCTTAGACAGCTATAATTCACCCCTCCACTTT. Protein product: CASSLDSYNSPLHF. The chain joins TRBV7-8 to TRBJ1-6, with no clear D. The CDR3 covers 14 residues. Germline V CDR1 and CDR2: SGHVS, FQNEAQ. Trimming took 1 base from V and 3 from J, leaving 4 bases between them. Full variable domain (missing parts from reference TRBV7-8 and TRBJ1-6): GAGVSQSPRYKVAKRGQDVALRCDPISGHVSLFWYQQALGQGPEFLTYFQNEAQLDKSGLPSDRFFAERPEGSVSTLKIQRTQQEDSAVYLCASSLDSYNSPLHFGNGTRLTVT.

The V call is TRBV11-2, the J call TRBJ1-1; D perhaps matches TRBD1 (5 bases). Trimming stripped 7 bases from V and 3 bases from J, with 15 bases between. Germline V CDR1 and CDR2: SGHAT, FQNNGV. This CDR3 region has 14 residues. The DNA of the CDR3 is TGTGCCAGCATCAAATATGGGGCGGACACTGAAGCTTTCTTT. Translated: CASIKYGADTEAFF.

The chain employs TRBV28 and TRBJ2-5; D possibly corresponds to TRBD2 (5 bases). V was clipped by 3 bases and J by 2 bases, with 13 bases between them. Germline CDR1 is MDHEN and CDR2 is SYDVKM. The CDR3 runs to 15 residues. CDR3 nucleotide sequence: TGTGCCAGCAGTTTGGGCAGTGGAGGACAAGAGACCCAGTACTTC. It translates to CASSLGSGGQETQYF.